The clone carrying this T cell receptor beta chain turned up a few times. Its antigen is not identified. The sample comes from a study of blood T cells in healthy people across ages. Sample-barcoded 5' priming and a J-beta primer mix drove a second PCR of roughly 6 to 12 cycles. MiXCR, run by TCRdb on the 5' RACE reads, gives a single entry per CDR3 protein. The sample has roughly 800,000 distinct CDR3 sequences; roughly 53% are singletons. This CDR3 is 17 amino acids long. J was trimmed by 6 bases and V by 6 bases; bases with no gene match: 13. Germline values: CDR1 SNHLY, CDR2 FYNNEI. Whole-study results and caveats: Roughly linear declines in TCR beta diversity per million T cells occurred with age. Compared with aged donors, long-lived donors showed fewer expanded clones, suggesting selection.

The chain uses TRBV2 and TRBJ2-6; 8 bases map to TRBD1. The clonotype originates from a man at least 80 years old in good health. Sequencing used blood. The CDR3 sequence is CASSRTGTPKLANVLTF. The CDR3 DNA reads as TGTGCCAGCAGCCGGACAGGGACGCCTAAGCTGGCCAACGTCCTGACTTTC.